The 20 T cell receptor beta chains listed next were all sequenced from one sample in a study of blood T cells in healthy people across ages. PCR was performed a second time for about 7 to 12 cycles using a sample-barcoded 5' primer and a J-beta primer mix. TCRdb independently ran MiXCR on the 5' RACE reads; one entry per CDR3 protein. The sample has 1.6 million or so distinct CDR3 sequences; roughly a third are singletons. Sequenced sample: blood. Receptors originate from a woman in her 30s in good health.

CDR3 in DNA: TGCGCCAGCAACCTCAGGGGACGCACTGAAGCTTTCTTT. Protein sequence: CASNLRGRTEAFF. V is TRBV5-1 and J is TRBJ1-1, with D possibly being TRBD1 (6 bases). CDR1 is SGHRS and CDR2 is YFSETQ in the germline V gene. The CDR3 has 13 amino acids. V shed 6 bases and J shed 4 bases, with 13 bases lying between them.

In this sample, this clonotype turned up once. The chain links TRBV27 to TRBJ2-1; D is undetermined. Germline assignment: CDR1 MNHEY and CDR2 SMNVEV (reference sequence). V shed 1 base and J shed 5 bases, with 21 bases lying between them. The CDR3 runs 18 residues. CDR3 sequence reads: CASSLFPSGPENHNEQFF. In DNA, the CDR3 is TGTGCCAGCAGTTTATTTCCCTCGGGCCCAGAGAACCACAATGAGCAGTTCTTC.

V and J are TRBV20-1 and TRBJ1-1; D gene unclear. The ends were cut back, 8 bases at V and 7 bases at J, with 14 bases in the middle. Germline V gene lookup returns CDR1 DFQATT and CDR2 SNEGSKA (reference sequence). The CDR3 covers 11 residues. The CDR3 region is CSQMGVGEAFF. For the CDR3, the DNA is TGCAGTCAAATGGGAGTGGGTGAAGCTTTCTTT.

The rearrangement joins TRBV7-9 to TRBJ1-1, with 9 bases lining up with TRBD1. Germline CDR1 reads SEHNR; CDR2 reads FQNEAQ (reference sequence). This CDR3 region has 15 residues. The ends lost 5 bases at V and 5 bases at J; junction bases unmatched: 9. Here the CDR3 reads CASSPSGTGKTEAFF. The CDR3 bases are TGTGCCAGCAGCCCCAGTGGGACAGGGAAAACTGAAGCTTTCTTT.

The CDR3 protein is CSADARQGAYEQYF. The CDR3 bases are TGCAGTGCCGACGCCAGACAGGGGGCCTACGAGCAGTACTTC. V and J are TRBV20-1 and TRBJ2-7; 9 bases are shared with TRBD1. Germline V lookup: CDR1 DFQATT, CDR2 SNEGSKA (reference sequence). CDR3 length: 14 residues. J lost 2 bases, V lost 6 bases, and 8 bases had no gene match.

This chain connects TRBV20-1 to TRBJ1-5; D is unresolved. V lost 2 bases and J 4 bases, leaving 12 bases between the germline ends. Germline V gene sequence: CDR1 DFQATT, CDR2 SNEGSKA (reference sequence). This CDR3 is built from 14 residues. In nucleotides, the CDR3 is TGCAGTGCTAGACCACCCCTGGGGAATCAGCCCCAGCATTTT. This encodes CSARPPLGNQPQHF.

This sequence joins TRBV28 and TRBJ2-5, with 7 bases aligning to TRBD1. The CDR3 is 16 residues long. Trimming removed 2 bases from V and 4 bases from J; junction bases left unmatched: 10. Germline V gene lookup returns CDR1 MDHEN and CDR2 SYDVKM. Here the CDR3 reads CASSLPLAGGGETQYF. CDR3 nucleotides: TGTGCCAGCAGTTTACCCTTGGCAGGGGGTGGAGAGACCCAGTACTTC.

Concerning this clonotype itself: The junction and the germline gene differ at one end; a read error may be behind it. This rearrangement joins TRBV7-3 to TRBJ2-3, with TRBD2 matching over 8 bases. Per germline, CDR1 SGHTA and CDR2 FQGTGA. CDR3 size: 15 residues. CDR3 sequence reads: CANSLKAGGGNTQYF. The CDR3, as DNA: TGTGCCAACAGCTTAAAGGCGGGAGGTGGAAATACGCAGTATTTT.

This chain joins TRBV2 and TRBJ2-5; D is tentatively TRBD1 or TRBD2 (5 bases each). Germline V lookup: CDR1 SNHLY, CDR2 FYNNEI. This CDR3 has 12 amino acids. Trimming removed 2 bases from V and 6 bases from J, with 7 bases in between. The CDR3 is CASSEWGKTQYF. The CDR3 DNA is TGTGCCAGCAGTGAATGGGGGAAGACCCAGTACTTC.

The CDR3 spells CASSQEPGPAGGEQYF. CDR3 bases: TGCGCCAGCAGCCAGGAACCGGGACCAGCGGGAGGCGAGCAGTACTTC. The chain employs TRBV4-1 and TRBJ2-7; 9 positions agree with TRBD2. The CDR3 has 16 residues. Germline CDR1 reads MGHRA; CDR2 reads YSYEKL. Unmatched junction bases numbered 12, after V lost 3 bases and J lost 6 bases.

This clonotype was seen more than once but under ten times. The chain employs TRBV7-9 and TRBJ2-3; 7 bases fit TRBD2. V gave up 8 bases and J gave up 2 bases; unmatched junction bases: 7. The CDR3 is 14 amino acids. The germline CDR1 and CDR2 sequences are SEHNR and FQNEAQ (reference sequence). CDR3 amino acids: CASLSGMNTDTQYF. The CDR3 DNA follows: TGTGCCAGCCTAAGCGGGATGAACACAGATACGCAGTATTTT.

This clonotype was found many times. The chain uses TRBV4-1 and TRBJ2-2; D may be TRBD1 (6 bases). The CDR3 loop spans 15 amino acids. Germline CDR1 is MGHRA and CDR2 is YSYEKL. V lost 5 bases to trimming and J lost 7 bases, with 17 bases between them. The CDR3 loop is CASSVERQVGGELFF. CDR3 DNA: TGCGCCAGCAGCGTAGAAAGACAGGTTGGCGGGGAGCTGTTTTTT.

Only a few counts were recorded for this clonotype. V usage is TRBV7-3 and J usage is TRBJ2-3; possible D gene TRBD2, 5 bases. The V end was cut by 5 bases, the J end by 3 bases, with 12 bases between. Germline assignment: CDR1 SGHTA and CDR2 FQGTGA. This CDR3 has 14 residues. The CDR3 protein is CASSVRDLTDTQYF. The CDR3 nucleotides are TGTGCCAGCAGCGTTCGGGATCTGACAGATACGCAGTATTTT.

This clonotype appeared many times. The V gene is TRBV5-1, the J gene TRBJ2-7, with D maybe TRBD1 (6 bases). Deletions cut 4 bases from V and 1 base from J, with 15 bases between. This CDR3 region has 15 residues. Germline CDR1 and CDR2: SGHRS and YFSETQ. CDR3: CASSPISQGSYEQYF. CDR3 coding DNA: TGCGCCAGCAGCCCGATCTCACAGGGATCCTACGAGCAGTACTTC.

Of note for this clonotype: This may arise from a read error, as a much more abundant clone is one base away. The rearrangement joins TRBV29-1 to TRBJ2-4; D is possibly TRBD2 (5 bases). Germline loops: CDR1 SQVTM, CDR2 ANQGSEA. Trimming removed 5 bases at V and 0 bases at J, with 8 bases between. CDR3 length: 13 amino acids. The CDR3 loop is CSVCGRAKNIQYF. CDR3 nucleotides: TGCAGCGTTTGCGGGCGAGCCAAAAACATTCAGTACTTC.

The CDR3 reads CASSRTRTGRGNGYTF. As DNA, the CDR3 is TGTGCCAGCAGCAGAACCCGGACAGGGCGTGGGAATGGCTACACCTTC. The rearrangement links TRBV5-6 to TRBJ1-2, with 8 bases aligning to TRBD1. Trimming removed 4 bases from V and 6 bases from J; junction bases left unmatched: 14. Germline assignment: CDR1 SGHDT and CDR2 YYEEEE. This CDR3 has 16 residues.

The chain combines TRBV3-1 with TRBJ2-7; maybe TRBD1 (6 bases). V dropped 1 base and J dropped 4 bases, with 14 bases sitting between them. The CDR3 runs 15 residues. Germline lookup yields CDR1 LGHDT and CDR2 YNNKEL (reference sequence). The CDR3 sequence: CASSQAGDKRYEQYF. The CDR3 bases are TGTGCCAGCAGCCAAGCCGGGGACAAGCGGTACGAGCAGTACTTC.

The CDR3 sequence: CASSEGGSWTEAFF. CDR3 bases: TGTGCCAGCAGTGAAGGTGGCTCGTGGACTGAAGCTTTCTTT. The V and J genes are TRBV6-1 and TRBJ1-1, with D hard to call. V dropped 1 base and J dropped 5 bases, with 11 bases sitting between them. The germline gives CDR1 MNHNS, CDR2 SASEGT. The CDR3 has 14 residues.

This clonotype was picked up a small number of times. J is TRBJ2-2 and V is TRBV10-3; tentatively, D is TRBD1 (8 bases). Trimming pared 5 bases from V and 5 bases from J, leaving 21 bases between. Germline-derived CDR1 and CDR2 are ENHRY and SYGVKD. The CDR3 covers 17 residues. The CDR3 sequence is CAISLPTGGGWTGELFF. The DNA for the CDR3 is TGTGCCATCAGTCTCCCCACAGGGGGGGGTTGGACCGGGGAGCTGTTTTTT.

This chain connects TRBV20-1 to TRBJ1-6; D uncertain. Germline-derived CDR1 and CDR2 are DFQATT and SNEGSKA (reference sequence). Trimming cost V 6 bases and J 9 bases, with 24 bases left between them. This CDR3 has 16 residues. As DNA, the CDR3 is TGCAGTGCGCCAGTTTATGGAGGGCGCGATGGTTCACCCCTCCACTTT. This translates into CSAPVYGGRDGSPLHF.